In this sample, the clone carrying this T cell receptor (beta chain) turned up a few times. The CDR3 length is 17 residues. Losses at the gene ends were 1 base for V and 2 bases for J; bases not matched to a gene: 8. In germline, CDR1 is SGHNT, CDR2 YYREEE (reference sequence). These data originate in a study of TIL therapy for anti-PD-1-resistant metastatic lung cancer. Time point defined: pre-treatment sample, taken before nivolumab and TIL therapy. Tumor tissue came from excised metastases, mostly pleural nodules or supraclavicular lymph nodes. Sequencing used immunoSEQ v3. Libraries were prepared by immunoSEQ multiplex PCR; TCRdb keeps only in-frame clonotypes and omits some of them. Seen here are more than 90,000 clones, roughly two thirds observed once, and the top ten hold approximately 10%.

The genes are TRBV5-4 and TRBJ2-1, with 8 nucleotides matching TRBD2. Source: tumor tissue, taken at baseline. The TCR sequence derives from a person aged 30 to 80 with non-small cell lung cancer. CDR3 DNA sequence: TGTGCCAGCAGCTTGTCTCGGGGGGGAGGAACCTACAATGAGCAGTTCTTC. Residues: CASSLSRGGGTYNEQFF.